The entry below gives a single TCR beta chain sequence along with its context. Its target is unknown. Measured with immunoSEQ multiplex PCR; TCRdb has only the in-frame clones, and not every one. In the table there are fewer than 6,500 clones, over 70% of which are singletons. This entry belongs to a study of STAT3 mutations in large granular lymphocyte leukemia. The germline V gene encodes CDR1 MNHNS and CDR2 SASEGT. CDR3 size: 15 residues. The junction had 11 bases not matched to a gene; V was cut back by 6 bases and J by 4 bases. The study's findings and limits: Variable sampling intervals and differing treatment regimens complicated linking therapy response to TCR clonal burden changes. Every T-cell large granular lymphocyte leukemia patient had at least one immunodominant TCR beta clonotype. In several patients, dominant TCR clone burden exceeded STAT3 mutant burden, suggesting STAT3 mutation arose secondarily.

The sequence derives from a human donor with T large granular lymphocyte leukemia. Some clones in this sample may be carry-over from other donors' samples. Sequenced sample: PBMCs. The chain links TRBV6-1 to TRBJ2-7; 8 bases are shared with TRBD2. The CDR3 coding sequence is TGTGCCAGCAGCCCTCAAGCAGCGGGAGCTTACGAGCAGTACTTC. Its protein is CASSPQAAGAYEQYF.